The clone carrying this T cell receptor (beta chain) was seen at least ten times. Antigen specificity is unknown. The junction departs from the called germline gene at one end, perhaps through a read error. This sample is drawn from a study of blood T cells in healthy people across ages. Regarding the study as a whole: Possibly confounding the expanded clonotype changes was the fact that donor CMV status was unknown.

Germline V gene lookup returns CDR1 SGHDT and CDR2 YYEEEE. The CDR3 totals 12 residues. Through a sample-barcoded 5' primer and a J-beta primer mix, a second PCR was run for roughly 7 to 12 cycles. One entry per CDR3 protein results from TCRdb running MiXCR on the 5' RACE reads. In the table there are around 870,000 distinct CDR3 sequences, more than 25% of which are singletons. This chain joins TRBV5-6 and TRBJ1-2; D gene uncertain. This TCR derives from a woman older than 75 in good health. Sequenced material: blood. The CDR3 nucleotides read TGTGCCAGCAGTTTGGCAGACTATGGCTACACCTTC. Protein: CASSLADYGYTF.